This T cell receptor beta chain was documented in a study of blood T cell repertoires in COVID-19. Repertoires were generated with immunoSEQ multiplex PCR, while TCRdb's copy carries only in-frame clones and drops some. The table has about 160,000 clones, around three quarters seen once. CDR1 SGHAT and CDR2 FQNNGV come from the germline V gene. V dropped 5 bases and J dropped 4; count of bases not matched to a gene: 1. CDR3 length equals 14 residues. This clone was counted only a few times. V gene TRBV11-2 combines with J gene TRBJ2-1; 11 bases agree with TRBD2. The sequence was obtained from a man in his 60s with acute or convalescent COVID-19. The specimen sequenced was peripheral blood. The CDR3 sequence is CASSPSGGYNEQFF. The CDR3 coding sequence is TGTGCCAGCAGCCCTAGCGGGGGGTACAATGAGCAGTTCTTC.